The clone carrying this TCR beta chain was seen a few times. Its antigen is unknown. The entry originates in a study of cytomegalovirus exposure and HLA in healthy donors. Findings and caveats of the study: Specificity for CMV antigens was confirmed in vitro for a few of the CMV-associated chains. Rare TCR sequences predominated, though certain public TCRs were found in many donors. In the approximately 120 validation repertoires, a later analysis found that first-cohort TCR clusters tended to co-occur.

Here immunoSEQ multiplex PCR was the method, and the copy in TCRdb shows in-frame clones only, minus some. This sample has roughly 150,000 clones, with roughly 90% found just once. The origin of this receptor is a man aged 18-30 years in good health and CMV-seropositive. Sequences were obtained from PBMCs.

The CDR3 DNA sequence: TGTGCCAGTGAACCGGGACAGGGGGCTTTCGAGACCCAGTACTTC. Protein product: CASEPGQGAFETQYF. The chain is built from TRBV2 and TRBJ2-5; TRBD1 matches at 12 bases. Germline V gene sequence: CDR1 SNHLY, CDR2 FYNNEI. V trimming: 9 bases; J trimming: 5 bases; junction bases outside the gene matches: 10. The CDR3 runs 15 residues.